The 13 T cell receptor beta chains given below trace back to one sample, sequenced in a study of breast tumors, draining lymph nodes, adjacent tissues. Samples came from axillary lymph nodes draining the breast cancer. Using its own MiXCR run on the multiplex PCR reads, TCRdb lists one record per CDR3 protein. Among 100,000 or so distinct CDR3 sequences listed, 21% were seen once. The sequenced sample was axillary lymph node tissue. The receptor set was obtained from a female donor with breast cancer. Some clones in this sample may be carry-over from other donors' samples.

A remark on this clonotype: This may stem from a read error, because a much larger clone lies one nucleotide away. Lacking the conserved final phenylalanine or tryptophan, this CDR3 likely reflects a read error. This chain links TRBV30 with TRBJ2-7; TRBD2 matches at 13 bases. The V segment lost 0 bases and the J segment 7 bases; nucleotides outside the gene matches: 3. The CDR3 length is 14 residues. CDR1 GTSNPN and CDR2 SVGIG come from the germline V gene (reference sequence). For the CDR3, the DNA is TGTGCCTGGAGTGTCGGACTAGCGGGGGATGAGCAGTACATC. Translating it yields CAWSVGLAGDEQYI.

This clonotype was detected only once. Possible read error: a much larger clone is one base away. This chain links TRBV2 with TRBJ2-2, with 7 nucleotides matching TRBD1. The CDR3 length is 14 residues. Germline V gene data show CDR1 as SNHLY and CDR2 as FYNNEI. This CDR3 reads CARKTGTNTRELFF. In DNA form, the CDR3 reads TGTGCCAGAAAGACAGGGACGAACACCCGGGAGCTGTTTTTT. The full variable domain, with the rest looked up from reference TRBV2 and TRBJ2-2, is EPEVTQTPSHQVTQMGQEVILRCVPISNHLYFYWYRQILGQKVEFLVSFYNNEISEKSEIFDDQFSVERPDGSNFTLKIRSTKLEDSAMYFCARKTGTNTRELFFGEGSRLTVL.

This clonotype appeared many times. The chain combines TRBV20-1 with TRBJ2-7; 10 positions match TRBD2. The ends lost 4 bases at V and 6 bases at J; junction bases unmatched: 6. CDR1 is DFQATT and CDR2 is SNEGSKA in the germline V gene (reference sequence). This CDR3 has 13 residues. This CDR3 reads CSATSGGAGEQYF. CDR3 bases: TGCAGTGCTACCAGCGGGGGGGCTGGCGAGCAGTACTTC.

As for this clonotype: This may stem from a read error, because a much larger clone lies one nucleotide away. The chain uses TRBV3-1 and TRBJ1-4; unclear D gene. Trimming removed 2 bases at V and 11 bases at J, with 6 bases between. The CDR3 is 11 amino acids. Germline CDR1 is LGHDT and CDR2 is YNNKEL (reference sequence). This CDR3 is CASSQTRKLFF. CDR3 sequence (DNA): TGTGCCAGCAGCCAAACCAGGAAACTGTTTTTT.

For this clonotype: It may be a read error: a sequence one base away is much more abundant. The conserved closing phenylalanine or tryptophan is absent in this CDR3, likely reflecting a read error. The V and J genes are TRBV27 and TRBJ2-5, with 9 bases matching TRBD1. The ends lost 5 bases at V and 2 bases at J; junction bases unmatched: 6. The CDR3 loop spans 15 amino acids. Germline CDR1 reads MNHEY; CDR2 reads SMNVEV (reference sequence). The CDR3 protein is CASSPDRGEQETQYL. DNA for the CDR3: TGTGCCAGCAGTCCTGACAGGGGGGAGCAAGAGACCCAGTACCTC.

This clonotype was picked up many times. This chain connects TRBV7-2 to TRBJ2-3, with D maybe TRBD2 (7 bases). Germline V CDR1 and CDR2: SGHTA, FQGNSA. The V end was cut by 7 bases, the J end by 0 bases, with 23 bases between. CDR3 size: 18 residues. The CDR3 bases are TGTGCCAGCACACATTTGGGTGGGGGGGCTTGGAGCACAGATACGCAGTATTTT. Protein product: CASTHLGGGAWSTDTQYF.

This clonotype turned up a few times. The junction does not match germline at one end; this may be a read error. CDR3 coding DNA: TGCAGTGCTAGAGGGAACGCTGAAGCTTTCTTT. Amino acids: CSARGNAEAFF. This chain joins TRBV20-1 and TRBJ1-1; no reliable D call. There are 11 residues in the CDR3. From germline, CDR1 is DFQATT and CDR2 SNEGSKA (reference sequence).

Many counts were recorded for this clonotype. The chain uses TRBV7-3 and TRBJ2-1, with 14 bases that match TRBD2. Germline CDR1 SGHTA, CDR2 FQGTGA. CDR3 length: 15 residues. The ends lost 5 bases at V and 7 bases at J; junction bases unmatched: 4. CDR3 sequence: CASSPTSGGVNEQFF. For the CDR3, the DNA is TGTGCCAGCAGCCCGACTAGCGGGGGGGTGAATGAGCAGTTCTTC.

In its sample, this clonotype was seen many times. Here the CDR3 reads CASSQGAGYEQYF. The CDR3 DNA follows: TGTGCCAGCAGCCAAGGGGCAGGGTACGAGCAGTACTTC. V gene TRBV3-1 combines with J gene TRBJ2-7; TRBD1 might be the D (5 bases). V lost 1 base, J lost 4 bases, and 8 bases lay in between. The CDR3 length is 13 residues. Germline CDR1 is LGHDT and CDR2 is YNNKEL (reference sequence).

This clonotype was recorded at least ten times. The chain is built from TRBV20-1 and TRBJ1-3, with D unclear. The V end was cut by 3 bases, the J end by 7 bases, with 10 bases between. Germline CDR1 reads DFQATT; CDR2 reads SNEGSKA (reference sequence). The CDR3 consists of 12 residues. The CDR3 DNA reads TGCAGTGCTAGGCCCGTTCTCAACACCATATATTTT. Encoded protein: CSARPVLNTIYF.

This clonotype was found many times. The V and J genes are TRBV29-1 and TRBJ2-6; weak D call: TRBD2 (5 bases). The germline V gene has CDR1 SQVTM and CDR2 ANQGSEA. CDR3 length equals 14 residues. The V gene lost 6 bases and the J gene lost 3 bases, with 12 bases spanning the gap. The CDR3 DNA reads TGCAGCGTCGTACTAGGACTTGGGGCCAACGTCCTGACTTTC. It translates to CSVVLGLGANVLTF. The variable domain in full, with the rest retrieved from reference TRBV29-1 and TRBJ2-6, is SAVISQKPSRDICQRGTSLTIQCQVDSQVTMMFWYRQQPGQSLTLIATANQGSEATYESGFVIDKFPISRPNLTFSTLTVSNMSPEDSSIYLCSVVLGLGANVLTFGAGSRLTVL.

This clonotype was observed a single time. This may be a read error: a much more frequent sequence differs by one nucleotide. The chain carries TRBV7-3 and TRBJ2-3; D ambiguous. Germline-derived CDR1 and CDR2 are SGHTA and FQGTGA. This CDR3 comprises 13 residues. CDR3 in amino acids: CASSQVVSDAQYF. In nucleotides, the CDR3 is TGTGCCAGCAGCCAAGTGGTCTCAGATGCGCAGTATTTT.

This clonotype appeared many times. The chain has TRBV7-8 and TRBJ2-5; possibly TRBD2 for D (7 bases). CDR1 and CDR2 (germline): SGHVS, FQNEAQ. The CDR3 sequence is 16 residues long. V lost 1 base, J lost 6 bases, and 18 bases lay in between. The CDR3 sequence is CASSLVRSGGLKTQYF. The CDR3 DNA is TGTGCCAGCAGCTTAGTACGCTCGGGGGGCCTAAAGACCCAGTACTTC.